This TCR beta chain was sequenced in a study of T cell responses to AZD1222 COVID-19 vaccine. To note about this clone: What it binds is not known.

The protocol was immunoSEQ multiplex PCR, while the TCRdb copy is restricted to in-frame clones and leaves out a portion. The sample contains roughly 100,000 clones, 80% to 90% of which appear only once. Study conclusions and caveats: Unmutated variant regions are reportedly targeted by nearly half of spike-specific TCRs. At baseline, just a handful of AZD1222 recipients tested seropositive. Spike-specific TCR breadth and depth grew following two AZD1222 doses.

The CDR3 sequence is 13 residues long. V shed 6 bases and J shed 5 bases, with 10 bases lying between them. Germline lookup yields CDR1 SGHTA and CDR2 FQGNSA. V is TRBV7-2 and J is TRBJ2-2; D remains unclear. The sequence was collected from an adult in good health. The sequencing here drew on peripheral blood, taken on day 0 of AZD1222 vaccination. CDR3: CASSRRVTGELFF. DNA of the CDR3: TGTGCCAGCAGTCGGCGAGTAACCGGGGAGCTGTTTTTT.